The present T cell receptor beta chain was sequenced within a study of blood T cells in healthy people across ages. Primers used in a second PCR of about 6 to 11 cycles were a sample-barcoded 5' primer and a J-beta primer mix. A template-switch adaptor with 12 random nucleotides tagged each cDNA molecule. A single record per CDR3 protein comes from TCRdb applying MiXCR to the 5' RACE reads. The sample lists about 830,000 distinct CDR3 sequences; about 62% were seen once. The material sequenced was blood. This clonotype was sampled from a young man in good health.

CDR3 sequence reads: CATHLLLSGANVLTF. The CDR3 DNA reads as TGTGCCACACATTTGTTGCTCTCTGGGGCCAACGTCCTGACTTTC. This chain joins TRBV6-2 or TRBV6-3 and TRBJ2-6; D remains ambiguous. The CDR3 is 15 amino acids. Germline V gene data show CDR1 as MNHEY and CDR2 as SVGEGT. Deletions cut 10 bases from V and 0 bases from J, with 13 bases between.